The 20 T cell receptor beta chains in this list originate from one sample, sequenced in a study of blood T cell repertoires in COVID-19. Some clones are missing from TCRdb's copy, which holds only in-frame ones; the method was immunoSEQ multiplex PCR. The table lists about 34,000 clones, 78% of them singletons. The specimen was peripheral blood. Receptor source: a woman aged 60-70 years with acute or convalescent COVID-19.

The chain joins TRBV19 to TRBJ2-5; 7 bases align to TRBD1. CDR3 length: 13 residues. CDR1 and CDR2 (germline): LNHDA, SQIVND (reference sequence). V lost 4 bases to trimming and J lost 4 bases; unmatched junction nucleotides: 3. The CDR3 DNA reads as TGTGCCAGTAGTAGGGACAGCCGAGAGACCCAGTACTTC. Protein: CASSRDSRETQYF.

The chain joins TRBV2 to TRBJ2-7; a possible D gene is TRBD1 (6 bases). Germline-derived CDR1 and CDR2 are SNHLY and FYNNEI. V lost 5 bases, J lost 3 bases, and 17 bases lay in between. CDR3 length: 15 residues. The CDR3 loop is CASSRDLGAFYEQYF. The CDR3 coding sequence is TGTGCCAGCAGTCGGGACCTGGGGGCTTTCTACGAGCAGTACTTC.

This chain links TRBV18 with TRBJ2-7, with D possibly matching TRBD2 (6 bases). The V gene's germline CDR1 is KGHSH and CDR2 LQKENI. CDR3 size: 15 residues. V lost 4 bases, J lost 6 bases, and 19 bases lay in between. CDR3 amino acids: CASSLNSRGRSEQYF. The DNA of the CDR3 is TGTGCCAGCTCACTAAATTCGCGGGGTCGTTCCGAGCAGTACTTC.

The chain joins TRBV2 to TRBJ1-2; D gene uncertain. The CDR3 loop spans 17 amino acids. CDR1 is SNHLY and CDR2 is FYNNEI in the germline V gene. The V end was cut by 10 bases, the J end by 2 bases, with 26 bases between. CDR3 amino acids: CATAEDPSREKNYGYTF. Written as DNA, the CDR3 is TGTGCCACAGCAGAGGACCCCAGCCGGGAGAAGAACTATGGCTACACCTTC.

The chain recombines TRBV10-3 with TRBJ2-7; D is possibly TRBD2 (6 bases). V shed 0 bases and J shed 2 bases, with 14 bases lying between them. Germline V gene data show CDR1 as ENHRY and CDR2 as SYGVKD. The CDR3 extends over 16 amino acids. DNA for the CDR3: TGTGCCATCAGTGAGTCAAGGGTGGGGGGAACCTACGAGCAGTACTTC. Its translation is CAISESRVGGTYEQYF.

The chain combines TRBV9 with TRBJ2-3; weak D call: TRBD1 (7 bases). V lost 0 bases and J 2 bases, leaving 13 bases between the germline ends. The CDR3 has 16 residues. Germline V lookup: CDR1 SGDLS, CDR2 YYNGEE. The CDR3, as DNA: TGTGCCAGCAGCGTAGGGAGGGACAGAACCACAGATACGCAGTATTTT. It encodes CASSVGRDRTTDTQYF.

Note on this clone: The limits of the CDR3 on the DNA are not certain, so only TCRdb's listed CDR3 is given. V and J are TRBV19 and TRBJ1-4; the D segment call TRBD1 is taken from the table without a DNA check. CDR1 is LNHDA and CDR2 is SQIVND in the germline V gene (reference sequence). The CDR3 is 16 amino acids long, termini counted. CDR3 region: CASTSVTGGNREKLFF.

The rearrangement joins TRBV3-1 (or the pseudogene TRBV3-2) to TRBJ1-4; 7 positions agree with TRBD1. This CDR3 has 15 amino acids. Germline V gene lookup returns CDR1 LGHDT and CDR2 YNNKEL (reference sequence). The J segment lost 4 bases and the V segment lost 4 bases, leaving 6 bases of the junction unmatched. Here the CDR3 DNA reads TGTGCCAGCAGCCGTTACACAGGGGTTAATGAAAAACTGTTTTTT. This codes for CASSRYTGVNEKLFF.

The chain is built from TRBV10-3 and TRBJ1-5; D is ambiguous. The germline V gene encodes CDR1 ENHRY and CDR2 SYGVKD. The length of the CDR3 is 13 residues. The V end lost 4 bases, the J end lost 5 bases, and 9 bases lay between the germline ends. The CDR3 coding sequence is TGTGCCATCAGTGTTGACAAAGATCAGCCCCAGCATTTT. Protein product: CAISVDKDQPQHF.

CDR3 in DNA: TGTGCCATCAGTGACATGGGACTAGCGGGGGAGACAGATACGCAGTATTTT. It codes for CAISDMGLAGETDTQYF. The chain is built from TRBV10-3 and TRBJ2-3; 14 bases map to TRBD2. Trimming cost V 3 bases and J 3 bases; bases outside gene matches: 5. The length of the CDR3 is 17 residues. CDR1 is ENHRY and CDR2 is SYGVKD in the germline V gene.

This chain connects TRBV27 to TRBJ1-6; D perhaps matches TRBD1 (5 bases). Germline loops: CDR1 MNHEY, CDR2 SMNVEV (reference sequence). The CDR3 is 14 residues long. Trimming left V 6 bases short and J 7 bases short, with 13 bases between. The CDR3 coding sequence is TGTGCCAGCAGACCCGGGACTGGAAATTCACCCCTCCACTTT. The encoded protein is CASRPGTGNSPLHF.

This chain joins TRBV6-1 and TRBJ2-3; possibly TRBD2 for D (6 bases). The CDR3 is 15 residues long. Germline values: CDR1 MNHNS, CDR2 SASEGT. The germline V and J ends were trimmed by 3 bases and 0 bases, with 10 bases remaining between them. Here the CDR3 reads CASSDGAGSTDTQYF. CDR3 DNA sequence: TGTGCCAGCAGTGACGGAGCGGGCAGCACAGATACGCAGTATTTT.

CDR3 bases: TGTGCCAGCAGCCAAGGTGTACAGAACTATGGCTACACCTTC. Protein sequence: CASSQGVQNYGYTF. V is TRBV7-2 and J is TRBJ1-2; D not certain. Trimming removed 5 bases from V and 2 bases from J, with 12 bases in between. The CDR3 is 14 amino acids. Looked up from germline, CDR1 is SGHTA and CDR2 is FQGNSA. The entire variable domain, with the rest obtained from reference TRBV7-2 and TRBJ1-2, is as follows: GAGVSQSPSNKVTEKGKDVELRCDPISGHTALYWYRQSLGQGLEFLIYFQGNSAPDKSGLPSDRFSAERTGGSVSTLTIQRTQQEDSAVYLCASSQGVQNYGYTFGSGTRLTVV.

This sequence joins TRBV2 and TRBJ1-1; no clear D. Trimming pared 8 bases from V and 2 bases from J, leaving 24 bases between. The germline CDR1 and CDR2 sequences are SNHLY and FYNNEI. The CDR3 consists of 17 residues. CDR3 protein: CASRHVADSLFNTEAFF. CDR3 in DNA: TGTGCCAGCCGTCATGTTGCGGACTCTCTCTTTAACACTGAAGCTTTCTTT.

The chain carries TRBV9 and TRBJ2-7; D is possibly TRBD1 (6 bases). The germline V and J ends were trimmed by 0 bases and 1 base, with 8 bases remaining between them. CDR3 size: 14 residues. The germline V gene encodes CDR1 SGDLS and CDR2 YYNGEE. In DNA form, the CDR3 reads TGTGCCAGCAGCGTAGAGGACAGATCCTACGAGCAGTACTTC. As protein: CASSVEDRSYEQYF.

For the CDR3, the DNA is TGTGCCAGCAGCGGGTCAGGGGATGAGCAGTTCTTC. This translates into CASSGSGDEQFF. The rearrangement joins TRBV6-6 to TRBJ2-1; possible D gene TRBD1, 6 bases. The CDR3 covers 12 residues. Germline assignment: CDR1 MNHNY and CDR2 SVGAGI (reference sequence). The V end lost 6 bases, the J end lost 8 bases, and 11 bases lay between the germline ends.

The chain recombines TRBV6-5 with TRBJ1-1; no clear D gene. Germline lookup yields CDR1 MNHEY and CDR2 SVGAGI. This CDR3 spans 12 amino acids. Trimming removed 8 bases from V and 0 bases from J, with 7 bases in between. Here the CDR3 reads CASEGMNTEAFF. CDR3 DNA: TGTGCCAGCGAGGGAATGAACACTGAAGCTTTCTTT.

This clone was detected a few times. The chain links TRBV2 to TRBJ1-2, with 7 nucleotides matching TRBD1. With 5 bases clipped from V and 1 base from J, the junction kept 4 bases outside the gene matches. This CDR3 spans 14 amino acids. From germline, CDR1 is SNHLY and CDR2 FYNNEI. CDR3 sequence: CASSRDSYNYGYTF. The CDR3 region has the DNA TGTGCCAGCAGTCGGGACAGTTATAACTATGGCTACACCTTC.

CDR3 in amino acids: CASNLQGYLPDTQYF. In DNA, the CDR3 is TGTGCCAGCAACCTACAGGGTTACCTTCCAGATACGCAGTATTTT. This sequence joins TRBV6-6 and TRBJ2-3; TRBD1 might be the D (6 bases). Germline assignment: CDR1 MNHNY and CDR2 SVGAGI (reference sequence). With 7 bases removed from V and 4 bases from J, the gap between germline ends came to 18 bases. The CDR3 loop spans 15 amino acids.

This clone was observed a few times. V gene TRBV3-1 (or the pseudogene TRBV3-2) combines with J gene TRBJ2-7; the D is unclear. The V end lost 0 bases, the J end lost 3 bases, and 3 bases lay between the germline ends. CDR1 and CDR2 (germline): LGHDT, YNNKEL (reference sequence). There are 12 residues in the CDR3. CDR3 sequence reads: CASSQDSYEQYF. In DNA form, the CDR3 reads TGTGCCAGCAGCCAAGACAGCTACGAGCAGTACTTC.